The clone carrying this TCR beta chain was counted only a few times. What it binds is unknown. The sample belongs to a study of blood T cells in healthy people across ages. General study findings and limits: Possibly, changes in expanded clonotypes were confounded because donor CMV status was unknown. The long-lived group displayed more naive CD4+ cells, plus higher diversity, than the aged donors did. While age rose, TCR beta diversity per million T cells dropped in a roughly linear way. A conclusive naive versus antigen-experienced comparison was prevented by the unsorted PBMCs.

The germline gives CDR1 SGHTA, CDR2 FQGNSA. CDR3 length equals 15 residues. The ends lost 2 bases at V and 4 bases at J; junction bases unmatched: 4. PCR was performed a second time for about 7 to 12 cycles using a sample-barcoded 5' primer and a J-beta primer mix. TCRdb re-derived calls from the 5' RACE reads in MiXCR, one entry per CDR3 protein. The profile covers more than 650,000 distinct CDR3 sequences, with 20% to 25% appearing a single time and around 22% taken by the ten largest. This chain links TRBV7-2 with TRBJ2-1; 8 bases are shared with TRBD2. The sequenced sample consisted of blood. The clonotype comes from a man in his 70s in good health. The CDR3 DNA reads TGTGCCAGCAGCTTAATGGGCGGGAGGTACAATGAGCAGTTCTTC. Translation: CASSLMGGRYNEQFF. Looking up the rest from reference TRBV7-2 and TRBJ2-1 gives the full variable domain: GAGVSQSPSNKVTEKGKDVELRCDPISGHTALYWYRQSLGQGLEFLIYFQGNSAPDKSGLPSDRFSAERTGGSVSTLTIQRTQQEDSAVYLCASSLMGGRYNEQFFGPGTRLTVL.